What follows describes a single T cell receptor beta chain. Its matching antigen is unknown. Purity of each sorted population was above 98%. This CDR3 has 12 residues. Germline lookup yields CDR1 MNHNY and CDR2 SVGAGI (reference sequence). The ends were cut back, 6 bases at V and 0 bases at J, with 5 bases in the middle. The sample belongs to a study of beta chain features in type 1 diabetes. General observations from the study: Reduced insertions and increased deletions marked VDJ junctions in type 1 diabetes patients. Patients' naive, central memory and Treg TCRB repertoires seemed closer to one another than those of healthy donors. cDNA sequencing could over-represent cells with high TCR expression. Type 1 diabetes patients showed a moderate but significant shortening of TCRB CDR3s in all four CD4+ subsets.

Expressed TCRB transcripts were sequenced because the entire RNA isolate underwent reverse transcription. The assay was immunoSEQ multiplex PCR, and TCRdb's table has in-frame clones only and misses some. The repertoire consists of fewer than 70,000 clones, with roughly 63% occurring once and the leading ten covering 0.25% to 0.35%. The clonotype comes from a woman under 40 with type 1 diabetes. Sequencing was performed on stem cell memory CD4+ T cells from blood. This rearrangement joins TRBV6-6 to TRBJ1-2; D remains unclear. In nucleotides, the CDR3 is TGTGCCAGCAGAGGAGCTAACTATGGCTACACCTTC. Encoded protein: CASRGANYGYTF.